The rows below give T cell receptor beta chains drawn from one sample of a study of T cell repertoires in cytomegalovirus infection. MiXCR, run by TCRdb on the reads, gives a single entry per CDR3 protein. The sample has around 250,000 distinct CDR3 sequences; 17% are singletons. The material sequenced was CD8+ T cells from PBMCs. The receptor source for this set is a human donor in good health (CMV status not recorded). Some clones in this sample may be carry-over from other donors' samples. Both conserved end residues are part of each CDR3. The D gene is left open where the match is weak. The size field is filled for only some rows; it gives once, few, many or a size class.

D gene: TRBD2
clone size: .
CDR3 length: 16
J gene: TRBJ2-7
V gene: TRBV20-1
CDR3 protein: CSARVGVTSGAHEQYF
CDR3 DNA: TGCAGTGCTAGAGTGGGGGTTACTAGCGGGGCCCACGAGCAGTACTTC

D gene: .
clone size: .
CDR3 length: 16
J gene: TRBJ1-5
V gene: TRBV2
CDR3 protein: CASSEQGSYSNQPQHF
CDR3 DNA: TGTGCCAGCAGTGAGCAGGGATCATATAGCAATCAGCCCCAGCATTTT

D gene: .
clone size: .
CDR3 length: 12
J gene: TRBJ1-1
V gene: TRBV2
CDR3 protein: CASRPANTEAFF
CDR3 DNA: TGTGCCAGCAGACCGGCGAACACTGAAGCTTTCTTT

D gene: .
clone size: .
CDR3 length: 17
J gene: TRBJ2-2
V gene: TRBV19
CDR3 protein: CASSDAIELGSTGELFF
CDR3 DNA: TGTGCCAGTAGTGACGCGATAGAATTGGGTAGCACCGGGGAGCTGTTTTTT

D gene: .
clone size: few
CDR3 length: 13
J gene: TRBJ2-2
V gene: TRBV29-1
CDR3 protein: CSARGSNTGELFF
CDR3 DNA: TGCAGCGCCCGAGGGTCGAACACCGGGGAGCTGTTTTTT

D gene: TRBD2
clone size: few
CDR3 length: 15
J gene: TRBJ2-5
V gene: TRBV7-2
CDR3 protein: CASSLGLALRETQYF
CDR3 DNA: TGTGCCAGCAGCTTAGGACTAGCTTTACGAGAGACCCAGTACTTC

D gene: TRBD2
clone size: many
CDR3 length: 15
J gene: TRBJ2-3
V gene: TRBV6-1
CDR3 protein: CASSEQRGSTDTQYF
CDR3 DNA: TGTGCCAGCAGTGAACAGCGGGGGAGCACAGATACGCAGTATTTT

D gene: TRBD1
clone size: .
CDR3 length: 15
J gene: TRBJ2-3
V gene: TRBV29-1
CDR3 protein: CSVTGGMSHGDTQYF
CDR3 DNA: TGCAGCGTCACAGGGGGTATGTCGCACGGAGATACGCAGTATTTT

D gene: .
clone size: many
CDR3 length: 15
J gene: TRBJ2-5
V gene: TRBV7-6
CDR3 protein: CASSLVAGSGETQYF
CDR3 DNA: TGTGCCAGCAGCTTAGTCGCAGGGTCGGGGGAGACCCAGTACTTC

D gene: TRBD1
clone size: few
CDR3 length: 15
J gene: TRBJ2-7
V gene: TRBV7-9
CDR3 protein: CASSPGQGPTYEQYF
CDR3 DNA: TGTGCCAGCAGCCCCGGACAGGGACCTACCTACGAGCAGTACTTC

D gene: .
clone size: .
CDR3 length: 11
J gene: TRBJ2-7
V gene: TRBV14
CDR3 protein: CASSQVQVQYF
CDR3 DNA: TGTGCCAGCAGCCAAGTCCAGGTGCAGTACTTC

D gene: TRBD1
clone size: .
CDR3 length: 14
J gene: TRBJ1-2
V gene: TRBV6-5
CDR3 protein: CASRSGTGGHGYTF
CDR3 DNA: TGTGCCAGCAGATCCGGGACAGGGGGACATGGCTACACCTTC

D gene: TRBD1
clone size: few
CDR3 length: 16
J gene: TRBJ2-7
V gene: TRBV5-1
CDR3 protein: CASSFKPKKGDSEQYF
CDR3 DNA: TGCGCCAGCAGCTTCAAACCCAAAAAGGGGGACAGCGAGCAGTACTTC